Listed here are 27 T cell receptor beta chains from one sample, sequenced in a study of T cells in Graves' hyperthyroidism and ophthalmopathy. There were TCR beta CDR3 regions amplified from RNA transcripts. Initially, a first-round RT-PCR of the TCR CDR3 employed the HTBI primer set. Via MiXCR, TCRdb re-called the multiplex PCR reads, giving one row per CDR3 protein. Of about 720,000 distinct CDR3 sequences listed, around 20% are singletons. Input material: blood. The receptors were gathered from a woman aged 50 to 60 with Graves' hyperthyroidism that later progressed to Graves' ophthalmopathy.

This clonotype was observed a handful of times. The genes are TRBV7-9 and TRBJ2-5, with a weak D call TRBD2 (6 bases). Germline V gives CDR1 SEHNR, CDR2 FQNEAQ (reference sequence). V lost 5 bases, J lost 4 bases, and 26 bases lay in between. The CDR3 length is 18 residues. CDR3 coding DNA: TGTGCCAGCAGCGCCATCCTCCCGGGACTCCTCGCAGGAGAGACCCAGTACTTC. Translating it yields CASSAILPGLLAGETQYF.

This clonotype has just one count. The rearrangement joins TRBV15 to TRBJ2-3, with a weak D call TRBD1 (7 bases). This CDR3 region has 14 residues. Per germline, CDR1 LNHNV and CDR2 YYDKDF (reference sequence). V was cut by 2 bases and J by 6 bases, with 12 bases left in between. CDR3 loop: CATSRPTGRDTQYF. The DNA for the CDR3 is TGTGCCACCAGCAGACCGACAGGGAGGGATACGCAGTATTTT. The full variable domain, rest sourced from reference TRBV15 and TRBJ2-3, is DAMVIQNPRYQVTQFGKPVTLSCSQTLNHNVMYWYQQKSSQAPKLLFHYYDKDFNNEADTPDNFQSRRPNTSFCFLDIRSPGLGDTAMYLCATSRPTGRDTQYFGPGTRLTVL.

This clonotype was seen ten or more times. The J gene is TRBJ2-3, the V gene TRBV5-5, with TRBD2 matching 8 bases. V lost 2 bases, J lost 2 bases, and 4 bases stayed unmatched. The CDR3 length is 15 residues. From germline, CDR1 is SGHKS and CDR2 YYEKEE (reference sequence). DNA for the CDR3: TGTGCCAGCAGCTTAGCGGGGGAATTCACAGATACGCAGTATTTT. This gives the protein CASSLAGEFTDTQYF.

This clonotype was picked up a small number of times. This chain joins TRBV19 and TRBJ1-5; tentatively, D is TRBD1 (5 bases). The CDR3 is made up of 16 amino acids. The germline gives CDR1 LNHDA, CDR2 SQIVND (reference sequence). Trimming left V 5 bases short and J 0 bases short, with 14 bases between. The CDR3 coding sequence is TGTGCCAGTAGTCCCCGGCAGGGCTATAGCAATCAGCCCCAGCATTTT. Residues: CASSPRQGYSNQPQHF.

The chain uses TRBV3-1 and TRBJ2-7, with TRBD2 matching over 12 bases. With 6 bases clipped from V and 1 base from J, the junction kept 7 bases outside the gene matches. The CDR3 has 16 residues. The germline V gene encodes CDR1 LGHDT and CDR2 YNNKEL (reference sequence). DNA of the CDR3: TGTGCCAGCAGTGACCCTAGCGGGAGGGTTTCCTACGAGCAGTACTTC. Its protein product is CASSDPSGRVSYEQYF.

This clonotype was observed a handful of times. The CDR3 is CASSLFRQGLYEQYF. CDR3 coding DNA: TGTGCCAGCAGCTTGTTCCGACAGGGATTATACGAGCAGTACTTC. The V call is TRBV5-4, the J call TRBJ2-7; 7 nucleotides match TRBD1. CDR1 is SGHNT, CDR2 YYREEE, per germline (reference sequence). V lost 1 base to trimming and J lost 4 bases; unmatched junction nucleotides: 8. The CDR3 runs to 15 residues.

This clonotype was seen a handful of times. The chain employs TRBV20-1 and TRBJ1-6, with TRBD1 matching 11 bases. Germline CDR1 and CDR2: DFQATT and SNEGSKA (reference sequence). The CDR3 is 15 residues long. CDR3 nucleotides: TGCAGGGTACCGGGACAGGGGGACTATAATTCACCCCTCCACTTT. It codes for CRVPGQGDYNSPLHF.

The chain carries TRBV28 and TRBJ2-2; 9 bases map to TRBD1. J gave up 4 bases and V 6 bases, and 9 bases lay outside the gene matches. This CDR3 has 16 amino acids. Germline V gene data show CDR1 as MDHEN and CDR2 as SYDVKM. The CDR3, as DNA: TGTGCCAGCAGGGAACAGGGGGCGTTAGGCACCGGGGAGCTGTTTTTT. It yields the protein CASREQGALGTGELFF.

This clonotype was counted at least ten times. V is TRBV20-1 and J is TRBJ2-7; the match to TRBD2 covers 7 bases. V lost 2 bases and J lost 2; bases outside the gene matches: 3. The CDR3 loop spans 13 amino acids. Germline CDR1 reads DFQATT; CDR2 reads SNEGSKA (reference sequence). In nucleotides, the CDR3 is TGCAGTGCTAGAAGGCTAGCGGCCTACGAGCAGTACTTC. Protein sequence: CSARRLAAYEQYF.

This sequence joins TRBV2 and TRBJ1-5; D not certain. Trimming left V 5 bases short and J 0 bases short, with 17 bases between. The germline V gene encodes CDR1 SNHLY and CDR2 FYNNEI. The CDR3 spans 17 residues. The CDR3 reads CASSLVGGLYSNQPQHF. CDR3 sequence (DNA): TGTGCCAGCAGTCTTGTAGGAGGGCTATATAGCAATCAGCCCCAGCATTTT.

The sample holds many counts of this clonotype. In DNA form, the CDR3 reads TGCGCCAGCCGGGAGGTGAACACTGAAGCTTTCTTT. Its protein product is CASREVNTEAFF. This chain joins TRBV5-1 and TRBJ1-1, with unresolved D. Germline lookup yields CDR1 SGHRS and CDR2 YFSETQ. The V gene lost 7 bases and the J gene lost 0 bases, with 7 bases spanning the gap. The CDR3 length is 12 residues.

In this sample, this clonotype turned up many times. This chain's CDR3 is CAWSVRQGGEKLFF. The CDR3 DNA reads as TGTGCCTGGAGTGTTCGGCAGGGAGGGGAAAAACTGTTTTTT. The genes are TRBV30 and TRBJ1-4; TRBD1 is a possible D gene (5 bases). Trimming stripped 0 bases from V and 8 bases from J, with 13 bases between. The CDR3 loop spans 14 amino acids. Germline V CDR1 and CDR2: GTSNPN, SVGIG (reference sequence). The full variable domain, with the rest looked up from reference TRBV30 and TRBJ1-4, is SQTIHQWPATLVQPVGSPLSLECTVEGTSNPNLYWYRQAAGRGLQLLFYSVGIGQISSEVPQNLSASRPQDRQFILSSKKLLLSDSGFYLCAWSVRQGGEKLFFGSGTQLSVL.

At least ten counts were recorded for this clonotype. The rearrangement links TRBV5-1 to TRBJ2-1, with D possibly being TRBD2 (5 bases). This CDR3 region has 15 residues. Trimming pared 0 bases from V and 3 bases from J, leaving 10 bases between. Germline V lookup: CDR1 SGHRS, CDR2 YFSETQ. The CDR3 region is CASSLAEGYYNEQFF. The CDR3 DNA reads TGCGCCAGCAGCTTGGCCGAGGGATACTACAATGAGCAGTTCTTC.

For the CDR3, the DNA is TGTGCCAGCAACCTACGTAATTCACCCCTCCACTTT. Translation: CASNLRNSPLHF. V usage is TRBV12-3 or TRBV12-4 and J usage is TRBJ1-6; no clear D. The CDR3 loop spans 12 amino acids. V lost 7 bases and J 6 bases, leaving 7 bases between the germline ends.

The V and J genes are TRBV7-8 and TRBJ2-6; the D call may be TRBD1 or TRBD2 (5 bases each). Germline V gives CDR1 SGHVS, CDR2 FQNEAQ. The CDR3 is 15 amino acids. V was cut by 4 bases and J by 0 bases, with 7 bases left in between. The CDR3 sequence is CASSWGNSGANVLTF. In DNA form, the CDR3 reads TGTGCCAGCAGCTGGGGGAACTCTGGGGCCAACGTCCTGACTTTC.

The sample holds a few counts of this clonotype. The rearrangement joins TRBV7-2 to TRBJ1-2; D ambiguous. The V gene's germline CDR1 is SGHTA and CDR2 FQGNSA. The ends were cut back, 2 bases at V and 1 base at J, with 11 bases in the middle. The CDR3 has 15 residues. In nucleotides, the CDR3 is TGTGCCAGCAGCTTATTCCTGGAGAGTAACTATGGCTACACCTTC. Protein product: CASSLFLESNYGYTF. Drawing the rest from reference TRBV7-2 and TRBJ1-2, the complete variable domain is GAGVSQSPSNKVTEKGKDVELRCDPISGHTALYWYRQSLGQGLEFLIYFQGNSAPDKSGLPSDRFSAERTGGSVSTLTIQRTQQEDSAVYLCASSLFLESNYGYTFGSGTRLTVV.

This clonotype was counted a few times. The rearrangement joins TRBV30 to TRBJ1-4; D call uncertain. The CDR3 covers 15 residues. The V end lost 1 base, the J end lost 0 bases, and 9 bases lay between the germline ends. CDR1 is GTSNPN and CDR2 is SVGIG in the germline V gene (reference sequence). The CDR3 coding sequence is TGTGCCTGGAGTGGGAAGGGAGCAACTAATGAAAAACTGTTTTTT. Translation: CAWSGKGATNEKLFF.

About this clonotype itself: The junction and the germline gene differ at one end; a read error may be behind it. This chain links TRBV11-2 with TRBJ1-1; D call uncertain. CDR1 SGHAT and CDR2 FQNNGV come from the germline V gene. This CDR3 is built from 16 residues. The CDR3 bases are TGCGCCAGCAGCTTTACACCGGATAGCTTGAACACTGAAGCTTTCTTT. Amino acids: CASSFTPDSLNTEAFF.

This clonotype was picked up many times. The rearrangement uses TRBV30 and TRBJ1-2, with 7 bases fitting TRBD1. In germline, CDR1 is GTSNPN, CDR2 SVGIG (reference sequence). With V trimmed by 3 bases and J by 11 bases, 6 bases remained unmatched. This CDR3 contains 11 residues. Written as DNA, the CDR3 is TGTGCCTGGAGCATGGGACAGCCGTACACCTTC. Translated: CAWSMGQPYTF.

This clonotype was detected only a few times. Compared with germline, one end of the junction differs, possibly owing to a read error. V gene TRBV7-9 combines with J gene TRBJ2-1; 9 nucleotides align to TRBD2. The CDR3 sequence is 16 residues long. CDR1 is SEHNR, CDR2 FQNEAQ, per germline (reference sequence). CDR3 coding DNA: TGTGCCAGCAGCCCGGGGCGGGGGGGCTCCCACAATGAGCAGTTCTTC. This translates into CASSPGRGGSHNEQFF.

This rearrangement joins TRBV6-6 to TRBJ2-7; D is perhaps TRBD2 (6 bases). Germline V gives CDR1 MNHNY, CDR2 SVGAGI (reference sequence). V was shortened by 0 bases and J by 0 bases, with 15 bases between the two germline ends. The CDR3 is made up of 17 amino acids. The CDR3 here is CASSYSGVGGSSYEQYF. The CDR3 nucleotides read TGTGCCAGCAGTTACTCGGGCGTGGGGGGTAGCTCCTACGAGCAGTACTTC.

This clonotype was seen only a few times. This chain joins TRBV5-1 and TRBJ1-5; D unclear. The CDR3 is 14 amino acids. CDR1 is SGHRS, CDR2 YFSETQ, per germline. The V end was cut by 0 bases, the J end by 3 bases, with 7 bases between. The CDR3 region is CASSLGPDNQPQHF. CDR3 sequence (DNA): TGCGCCAGCAGCTTGGGGCCAGACAATCAGCCCCAGCATTTT.

In its sample, this clonotype was seen many times. J is TRBJ1-2 and V is TRBV10-3; 9 nucleotides agree with TRBD1. The trim removed 9 bases at V and 7 bases at J, leaving 9 bases unmatched. This CDR3 is 13 amino acids long. CDR1 and CDR2 (germline): ENHRY, SYGVKD. The DNA for the CDR3 is TGTGCCATATACGCGGGACAGGGCGGTGGCTACACCTTC. Protein sequence: CAIYAGQGGGYTF.

This clonotype was observed a handful of times. The chain uses TRBV6-2 or TRBV6-3 and TRBJ2-6; 11 nucleotides agree with TRBD1. From germline, CDR1 is MNHEY and CDR2 SVGEGT. The CDR3 consists of 15 residues. CDR3 sequence: CAIGTGGGGANVLTF. In nucleotides, the CDR3 is TGTGCAATCGGGACAGGGGGTGGTGGGGCCAACGTCCTGACTTTC.

The chain joins TRBV20-1 to TRBJ1-1; D may be TRBD1 (5 bases). Trimming left V 3 bases short and J 0 bases short, with 11 bases between. This CDR3 has 14 amino acids. In germline, CDR1 is DFQATT, CDR2 SNEGSKA (reference sequence). The CDR3 DNA sequence: TGCAGTGCTAGGATCGGGGCTGTGAACACTGAAGCTTTCTTT. Its protein is CSARIGAVNTEAFF.

The gene calls are TRBV20-1 and TRBJ2-1; 12 positions match TRBD2. With 2 bases clipped from V and 9 bases from J, the junction kept 5 bases outside the gene matches. The germline CDR1 and CDR2 sequences are DFQATT and SNEGSKA (reference sequence). The CDR3 runs 14 residues. The CDR3: CSARRLAGEGEQFF. The CDR3 nucleotides are TGCAGTGCTAGAAGACTAGCGGGGGAAGGTGAGCAGTTCTTC.

This chain connects TRBV20-1 to TRBJ2-2; D perhaps matches TRBD2 (5 bases). Trimming removed 3 bases at V and 3 bases at J, with 14 bases between. The CDR3 has 15 amino acids. Germline lookup yields CDR1 DFQATT and CDR2 SNEGSKA (reference sequence). CDR3 coding DNA: TGCAGTGCTAGGGGGAGCCCACGGCACACCGGGGAGCTGTTTTTT. As protein: CSARGSPRHTGELFF.